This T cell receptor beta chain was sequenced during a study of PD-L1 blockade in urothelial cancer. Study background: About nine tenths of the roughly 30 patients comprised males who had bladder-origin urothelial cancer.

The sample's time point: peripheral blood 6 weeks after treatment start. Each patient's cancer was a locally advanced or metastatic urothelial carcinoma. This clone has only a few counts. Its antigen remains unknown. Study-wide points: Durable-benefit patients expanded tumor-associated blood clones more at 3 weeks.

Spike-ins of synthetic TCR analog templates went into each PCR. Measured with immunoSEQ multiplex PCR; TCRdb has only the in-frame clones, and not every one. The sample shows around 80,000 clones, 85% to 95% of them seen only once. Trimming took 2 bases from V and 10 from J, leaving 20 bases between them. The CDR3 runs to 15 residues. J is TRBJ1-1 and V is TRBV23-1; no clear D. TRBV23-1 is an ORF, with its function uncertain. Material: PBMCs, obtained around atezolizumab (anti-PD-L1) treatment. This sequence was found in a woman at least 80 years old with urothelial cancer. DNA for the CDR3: TGCGCCAGCAGTCAACCCTACGGCGTACGGGTGGGAGCTTTCTTT. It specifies CASSQPYGVRVGAFF.